This T cell receptor (beta chain) emerged from a study of human T cells and chemical hapten exposure. Study-wide background: Sensitization was performed using 2% DPC on a roughly 2 cm by roughly 2 cm upper inner arm skin site. Patients were mainly female, each with alopecia areata, totalis or universalis.

Study conclusions and caveats: Expanded TCRs made up significantly more big CDR3 similarity clusters than controls did.

This clonotype showed up many times. Its antigen is not identified. Methods used by the authors: Across samples, TCR counts had a median of roughly 100,000 and ranged from roughly 23,224 to 750,000. TCRdb fed the RACE reads into MiXCR, producing one record per CDR3 protein. TCRdb assigned the V and J calls; the authors' analysis was not used. The sample contains about 110,000 distinct CDR3 sequences, more than 7% of which appear only once. Time point given: patch test 2, 6 weeks after DPC sensitization. Treatment specified: therapeutic diphenylcyclopropenone sensitization with weekly scalp DPC. Trimming left V 3 bases short and J 6 bases short, with 14 bases between. The CDR3 has 14 amino acids. Germline loops: CDR1 MDHEN, CDR2 SYDVKM.

This clonotype originated in a woman between 40 and 55 years old with alopecia areata. Some clones in this sample may be carry-over from other donors' samples. Specimen: whole blood, collected in connection with sensitization to the hapten diphenylcyclopropenone (DPC). The rearrangement links TRBV28 to TRBJ1-2; no definite D call. The CDR3: CASSFAGNGDGYTF. In DNA, the CDR3 is TGTGCCAGCAGTTTCGCGGGCAACGGCGATGGCTACACCTTC.